The rows below give T cell receptor beta chains drawn from one sample of a study of blood T cell repertoires in COVID-19. The assay was immunoSEQ multiplex PCR, and TCRdb's table has in-frame clones only and misses some. The data contain 95,000 to 150,000 clones, approximately 87% of them singletons. Sequencing was done on a sample of peripheral blood. The receptor source for this set is a man aged 50-60 years with acute or convalescent COVID-19. The CDR3 runs from the conserved cysteine through the conserved F or W. The D gene is left open where the match is weak. Clone size is stated in some rows and not others, as once, few, many or a class when expanded.

J gene	clone size	V gene	D gene	CDR3 DNA	CDR3 protein
TRBJ2-7	-	TRBV15	TRBD1	TGTGCCACCAGCAGCGGGACAGGGGTCTACGAGCAGTACTTC	CATSSGTGVYEQYF
TRBJ1-3	once	TRBV5-6	TRBD1	TGTGCCAGCAGCCCGGGACAGGGGAGAAACACCATATATTTT	CASSPGQGRNTIYF
TRBJ1-4	-	TRBV19	TRBD1	TGTGCCAGTAGTATAATTTACGGACAGGCACTGTTTTTT	CASSIIYGQALFF
TRBJ1-2	-	TRBV3-1/TRBV3-2	-	TGTGCCAGCAGCCAAGAACCGCCAAGGGGGTTCTATGGCTACACCTTC	CASSQEPPRGFYGYTF
TRBJ1-2	-	TRBV11-3	-	TGTGCCAGCAGCTTAGATTCGGAGGTTCGTGGCTACACCTTC	CASSLDSEVRGYTF
TRBJ2-3	-	TRBV5-1	TRBD1	TGCGCCAGCAGCTTGGGGGACAGGTCAGATACGCAGTATTTT	CASSLGDRSDTQYF
TRBJ1-4	-	TRBV6-5	-	TGTGCCAGCAGTTACAAGGGAGGGGAAATAAAACTGTTTTTT	CASSYKGGEIKLFF
TRBJ2-2	-	TRBV6-5	-	TGTGCCAGCATGAGGAGCTCGAACACCGGGGAGCTGTTTTTT	CASMRSSNTGELFF
TRBJ2-5	-	TRBV7-8	-	TGTGCCAGCAGCTTTATCCAAGAGACCCAGTACTTC	CASSFIQETQYF
TRBJ2-7	-	TRBV7-9	TRBD1	TGTGCCAGCAGCTTAGTAATGATGGGGACAGGGTGGTCCGAGCAGTACTTC	CASSLVMMGTGWSEQYF
TRBJ1-1	-	TRBV19	TRBD1	TGTGCCAGTAGTTCGACAGGGGGTCGAACTGAAGCTTTCTTT	CASSSTGGRTEAFF
TRBJ1-1	-	TRBV27	-	TGTGCCAGCAGTTTTCGGCGGGAAACTGAAGCTTTCTTT	CASSFRRETEAFF
TRBJ2-1	-	TRBV5-1	TRBD1	TGCGCCAGCACCTTAGGACAGGGAAGGTCCTACAATGAGCAGTTCTTC	CASTLGQGRSYNEQFF
TRBJ1-4	-	TRBV2	TRBD1	TGTGCCAGCAGTGCACAGGAGGGGGCAAGGGAAAAACTGTTTTTT	CASSAQEGAREKLFF
TRBJ2-3	-	TRBV4-1	TRBD1	TGCGCCAGCAGCCAAGATGTAGGGGGCGCAAATACGCAGTATTTT	CASSQDVGGANTQYF
TRBJ2-3	-	TRBV6-2/TRBV6-3	-	TGTGCCAGCAGTTACTCGACTAGCACAGATACGCAGTATTTT	CASSYSTSTDTQYF
TRBJ1-2	-	TRBV7-8	TRBD1	TGTGCCAGCAGCTCCACCGGGACAGGGAGGAATGGCTACACCTTC	CASSSTGTGRNGYTF
TRBJ1-4	few	TRBV12-3/TRBV12-4	-	TGTGCCAGCAGTCCCGGGATTAATGAAAAACTGTTTTTT	CASSPGINEKLFF
TRBJ2-7	-	TRBV6-5	-	TGTGCCAGCAGTTACTCGAGTAGGGGCGAGCAGTACTTC	CASSYSSRGEQYF
TRBJ2-7	-	TRBV19	TRBD2	TGTGCCAGTAGTATAAAGATTGCTAGCGGGTGGAGCTCCTACGAGCAGTACTTC	CASSIKIASGWSSYEQYF
TRBJ2-1	-	TRBV19	TRBD2	TGTGCCAGTAGGACTGGACTAGCGGGTAGTGAGCAGTTCTTC	CASRTGLAGSEQFF
TRBJ1-1	-	TRBV7-9	-	TGTGCCAGCAGCTTAGCAGGGGGTAACACTGAAGCTTTCTTT	CASSLAGGNTEAFF
TRBJ2-7	-	TRBV6-6	TRBD1	TGTGCCAGCAGACGGGACAGGCCCTACGAGCAGTACTTC	CASRRDRPYEQYF
TRBJ1-5	-	TRBV4-1	TRBD1	TGCGCCAGCAGCCAAAGCAGGGGGTGGGATCAGCCCCAGCATTTT	CASSQSRGWDQPQHF
TRBJ1-1	-	TRBV5-1	-	TGCGCCAGCAGCTTGGATCTTCCAGGGGTGAACACTGAAGCTTTCTTT	CASSLDLPGVNTEAFF
TRBJ2-1	-	TRBV7-9	TRBD2	TGTGCCAGCAGCTCCCAAAAGCGGGAGGATATTTACAATGAGCAGTTCTTC	CASSSQKREDIYNEQFF
TRBJ2-7	-	TRBV4-1	-	TGCGCCAGCAGCCAAGATCTGCCGGGTTACTTTTACGAGCAGTACTTC	CASSQDLPGYFYEQYF
TRBJ2-5	-	TRBV30	TRBD2	TGTGCCTGGGGCGGGGGAGTAGAGACCCAGTACTTC	CAWGGGVETQYF
TRBJ2-1	-	TRBV6-2/TRBV6-3	TRBD2	TGTGCCAGCAGTTACTCGACTCCCAGCGGGGACTACAATGAGCAGTTCTTC	CASSYSTPSGDYNEQFF